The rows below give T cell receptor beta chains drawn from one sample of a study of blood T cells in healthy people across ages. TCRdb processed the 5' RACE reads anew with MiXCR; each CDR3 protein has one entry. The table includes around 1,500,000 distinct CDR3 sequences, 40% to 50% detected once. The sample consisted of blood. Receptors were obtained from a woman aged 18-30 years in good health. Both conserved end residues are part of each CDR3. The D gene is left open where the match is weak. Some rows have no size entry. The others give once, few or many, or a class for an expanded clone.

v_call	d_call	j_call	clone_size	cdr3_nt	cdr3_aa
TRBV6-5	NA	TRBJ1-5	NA	TGTGCCAGCAGTTACTCGGGGCGGAACAATCAGCCCCAGCATTTT	CASSYSGRNNQPQHF
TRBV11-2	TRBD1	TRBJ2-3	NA	TGTGCCAGCAGAGCTTTCGGGACAGGGGGCTCCTCTAGCACAGATACGCAGTATTTT	CASRAFGTGGSSSTDTQYF
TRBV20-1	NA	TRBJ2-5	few	TGCAGTGCAGACGGAGGAGTGAGGCAGGTCTTGGAAGAGACCCAGTACTTC	CSADGGVRQVLEETQYF
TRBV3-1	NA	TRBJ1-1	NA	TGTGCCAGCAGCCAGGCGGAGTACACTAAAGCTTTCTTT	CASSQAEYTKAFF
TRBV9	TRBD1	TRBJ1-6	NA	TGTGCCAGCAGCGCCCGGGACAGGCTTAATTCACCCCTCCACTTT	CASSARDRLNSPLHF
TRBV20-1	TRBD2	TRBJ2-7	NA	TGCAGTGCTAGAGATCAGGAGGGCGGGAGCACCTACAATGAGCAGTACTTC	CSARDQEGGSTYNEQYF
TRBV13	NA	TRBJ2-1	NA	TGTGCCAGCGGAGGATACACCTACAATGAGCAGTTCTTC	CASGGYTYNEQFF
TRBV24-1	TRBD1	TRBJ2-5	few	TGTGCCACCAGTGAAACAGGGGGCTGGGACAATGAGCAGTACTTC	CATSETGGWDNEQYF
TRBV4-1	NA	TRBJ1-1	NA	TGCGCCAGCAGCCAAGAGTTAACAGACCCAAGGACTGAAGCTTTCTTT	CASSQELTDPRTEAFF
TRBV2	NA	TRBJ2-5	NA	TGTGCCGGCCGCCTTAGAGGCCAAGAGACCCAGTACTTC	CAGRLRGQETQYF
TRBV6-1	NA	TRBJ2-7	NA	TGTGCCAGCAGGGAACGCGGTCCAGGGGTGTACGAGCAGTACTTC	CASRERGPGVYEQYF
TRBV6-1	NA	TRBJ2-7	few	TGTGCCAGCAGCGATTCGGACTTTACTACCTACGAGCAGTACTTC	CASSDSDFTTYEQYF
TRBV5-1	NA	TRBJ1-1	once	TGCGCCAGCAGCTTGGCGACCCACTCATCGCGGCTGAACACTGAAGCTTTCTTT	CASSLATHSSRLNTEAFF
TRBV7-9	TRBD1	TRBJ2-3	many	TGTGCCAGCAGCTCCACAGGGGGAACGCAGTATTTT	CASSSTGGTQYF
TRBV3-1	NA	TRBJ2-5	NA	TGTGCCAGCAGCCAAGCCACCCGGGTGTACTTC	CASSQATRVYF
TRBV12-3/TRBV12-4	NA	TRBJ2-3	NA	TGTGCCAGCAGTCCCACGTCGCCGGGTACGCAGTATTTT	CASSPTSPGTQYF
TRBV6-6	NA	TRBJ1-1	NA	TGTGCCAGCAGCGACCGGGGTGAGAGTGAAGCTTTCTTT	CASSDRGESEAFF
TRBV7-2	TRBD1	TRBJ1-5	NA	TGTGCCAGCAGCTCGAGGGGACAGTCAGGCCAGCCCCAGCATTTT	CASSSRGQSGQPQHF
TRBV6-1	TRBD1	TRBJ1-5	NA	TGTGCCAGCTCGTCCGGGGCAGGGGGCTGGGAAGGCAATCAGCCCCAGCATTTT	CASSSGAGGWEGNQPQHF
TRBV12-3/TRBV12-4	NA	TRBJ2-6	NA	TGTGCCAGCAGTTTTAGTCGCTCTGGGGCCAACGTCCTGACTTTC	CASSFSRSGANVLTF
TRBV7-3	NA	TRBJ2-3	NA	TGTGCCAGCAGCTCGGGACTTGACACAGATACGCAGTATTTT	CASSSGLDTDTQYF
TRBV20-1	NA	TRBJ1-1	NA	TGCAGTGCTGCTCGACACATTGAGGCAGAAGCTTTCTTT	CSAARHIEAEAFF
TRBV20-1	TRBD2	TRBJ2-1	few	TGCAGTGCTAGAGGTGGTAGCGGGGGTGAGCAGTTCTTC	CSARGGSGGEQFF
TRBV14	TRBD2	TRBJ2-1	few	TGTGCCAGCAGCCAAGCGACTAGCCTCCTAGGTGAGCAGTTCTTC	CASSQATSLLGEQFF
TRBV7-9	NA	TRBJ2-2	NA	TGTGCCAGCAGCCCCCACAGGGCCGCGGGCACCGGGGAGCTGTTTTTT	CASSPHRAAGTGELFF
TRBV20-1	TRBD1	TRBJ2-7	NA	TGCAGTGCTAGGACAGGGGATGACTACGAGCAGTACTTC	CSARTGDDYEQYF
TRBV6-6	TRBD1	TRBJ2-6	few	TGTGCCAGCAGCAAACTCGCAGGGGGTGGGGCCAACGTCCTGACTTTC	CASSKLAGGGANVLTF
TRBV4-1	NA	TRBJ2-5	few	TGCGCCAGCAGCCAAGGAGGGTGGAACCCACAAGAGACCCAGTACTTC	CASSQGGWNPQETQYF
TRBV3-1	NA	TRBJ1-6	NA	TGTGCCAGCAGCCAAGGACAGACTAATTCACCCCTCCACTTT	CASSQGQTNSPLHF
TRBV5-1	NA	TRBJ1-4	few	TGCGCCAGCATGCAACAGGGATTTAATGAAAAACTGTTTTTT	CASMQQGFNEKLFF
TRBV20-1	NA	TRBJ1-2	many	TGCAGTGCTTCGGGCCTCTATGGCTACACCTTC	CSASGLYGYTF
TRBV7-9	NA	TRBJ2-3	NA	TGTGCCAGCAGCCGTACTTTAGGAATGGATACGCAGTATTTT	CASSRTLGMDTQYF